A single sample gave rise to the 5 T cell receptor beta chains below, sequenced in a study of blood T cell repertoires in COVID-19. Here immunoSEQ multiplex PCR was the method, and the copy in TCRdb shows in-frame clones only, minus some. The sample lists a few hundred thousand clones, around nine tenths occurring once. Material for sequencing was PBMCs or T cells enriched from blood (not recorded which). These receptors came from a woman younger than 30 who had been exposed to COVID-19.

V and J are TRBV7-2 and TRBJ2-5; 9 positions agree with TRBD1. The germline gives CDR1 SGHTA, CDR2 FQGNSA. This CDR3 contains 15 residues. J gave up 3 bases and V 4 bases, and 6 bases lay outside the gene matches. The CDR3 loop reads CASSSRDRAKETQYF. The CDR3 bases are TGTGCCAGCAGCTCTCGGGACAGGGCCAAAGAGACCCAGTACTTC.

The chain has TRBV27 and TRBJ2-7; TRBD2 aligns across 11 bases. V lost 0 bases to trimming and J lost 5 bases; unmatched junction nucleotides: 9. Germline V CDR1 and CDR2: MNHEY, SMNVEV (reference sequence). This CDR3 is built from 17 residues. CDR3 coding DNA: TGTGCCAGCAGTTTATCCCCTAGCGGGAGGAGCCGCAACGAGCAGTACTTC. It encodes CASSLSPSGRSRNEQYF.

The sample holds one count of this clone. The rearrangement uses TRBV6-4 and TRBJ1-2; a possible D gene is TRBD1 (6 bases). CDR1 is MRHNA and CDR2 is SNTAGT in the germline V gene. The CDR3 has 14 amino acids. V was trimmed by 6 bases and J by 3 bases, leaving 14 bases between them. The CDR3 spells CASSETGIDYGYTF. The CDR3 nucleotides read TGTGCCAGCAGCGAAACAGGGATAGACTATGGCTACACCTTC.

This clone was counted only a few times. The V call is TRBV28, the J call TRBJ1-1; 8 nucleotides agree with TRBD1. Germline CDR1 reads MDHEN; CDR2 reads SYDVKM. Trimming removed 8 bases from V and 7 bases from J; junction bases left unmatched: 9. This CDR3 is built from 13 residues. CDR3 sequence reads: CASELRTGSEAFF. CDR3 DNA sequence: TGTGCCAGCGAGTTAAGGACAGGGAGTGAAGCTTTCTTT.

This chain links TRBV4-3 with TRBJ2-2; TRBD2 is a possible D gene (6 bases). The germline CDR1 and CDR2 sequences are LGHNA and YSLEER. This CDR3 has 19 residues. The V gene lost 0 bases and the J gene lost 7 bases, with 24 bases spanning the gap. CDR3 region: CASSQDRPSWGDFGGELFF. The CDR3 nucleotides are TGCGCCAGCAGCCAAGACAGGCCCTCGTGGGGGGATTTTGGCGGGGAGCTGTTTTTT.